This paragraph reports one T cell receptor (beta chain). This clonotype has at least ten counts. The clone's antigen remains unknown. Base qualities were left out, and no much larger clone turns up one base away. The data derive from a study of T-cell reconstitution after alpha-beta-depleted transplantation in children (dated by TCRdb to the mid-2010s). Regarding the research as a whole: Using TCR repertoire profiling, the study quantitatively followed how T-cell immune reconstitution unfolded in children after TCRalphabeta/CD19-depleted allogeneic hematopoietic cell transplantation.

The treatment or condition tag for this specimen amounts to: allogeneic hematopoietic cell transplantation with graft depleted of TCRalphabeta T cells and CD19 B cells. The transplant recipients were children given TCRalphabeta/CD19-depleted allogeneic hematopoietic cell grafts. The library was obtained by PCR. Instrument on record: Illumina HiSeq 2500. TCR library preparation used molecular barcoding, with unique molecular identifiers applied to normalize quantification of the TCRbeta repertoire. The raw public data were reprocessed by TCRdb itself: fastp quality trimming at Q25, MiXCR clonotype calling, in-frame beta chains only. Rows are unified per CDR3 protein, each entry keeping the most common DNA and genes. This sample lists about 160,000 distinct CDR3 sequences; approximately 10% were detected once. 13% of the sample is taken by the ten largest. The cysteine opens and the phenylalanine closes a CDR3 of 14 amino acids. Only the CDR3 part of the read is kept: 42 bases, read in frame from the first base. V lost 5 bases and J lost 2 bases; the stretch between them is 11 bases long. The germline V gene (reference sequence) yields PRHDT for CDR1 and FYEKMQ for CDR2.

Points the paper makes about the study in general: Apparently early alphabetaT-cell count recovery about two months after transplant reportedly relied on only several hundred rapidly expanded clones derived from non-depleted graft cells. Over subsequent months, a decline in hyperexpanded clone frequencies was noted, and after one year, T-cell counts and TCRbeta diversity were mostly ascribed to newly produced T cells. In some patients, high TCRbeta diversity at day 60 was attributed to recipient T cells and intrathymic progenitors that had survived conditioning.

This TCR was recovered from a boy aged 2 to 9 with acute myeloid leukemia, due to receive a stem cell transplant. The rearranged segments are TRBV13 and TRBJ2-3; no D gene can be assigned with confidence. Material: PBMCs, obtained before TCRalphabeta/CD19-depleted stem cell transplant. The DNA sequence follows: TGTGCCAGCAGCGAGGCCAGTTTCACAGATACGCAGTATTTT. Its translation is CASSEASFTDTQYF.